This is a list of T cell receptor beta chains from one sample in a study of molecular identifiers for immune sequencing clone quantification. TCRdb fed the PCR reads into MiXCR, producing one record per CDR3 protein. The data hold hundreds of thousands of distinct CDR3 sequences, with roughly a quarter observed a single time. The sample comprised naive CD8+ T cells from blood, with Jurkat cell RNA spiked in. These TCRs come from a human donor in good health. Some libraries in this study had Jurkat cell RNA spiked in. Both conserved end residues are part of each CDR3. Fields, in order: J gene, clone size, V gene, CDR3 protein. Size tells how often a clone was seen (once, few, many) or the class of an expanded clone, and some rows leave it out.

j_gene: TRBJ1-1
abundance: many
v_gene: TRBV29-1
CDR3aa: CSVEESPGREAFF

j_gene: TRBJ2-7
abundance: few
v_gene: TRBV4-1
CDR3aa: CASRAGTDYEQYF

j_gene: TRBJ2-3
abundance: NA
v_gene: TRBV4-1
CDR3aa: CASRLHIGTDGTDTQYF

j_gene: TRBJ1-1
abundance: many
v_gene: TRBV9
CDR3aa: CASSGQVNTEAFF

j_gene: TRBJ2-2
abundance: many
v_gene: TRBV7-6
CDR3aa: CASSRFAGQFANTGELFF

j_gene: TRBJ2-1
abundance: once
v_gene: TRBV7-9
CDR3aa: CASSPVGTRSINERFF

j_gene: TRBJ2-7
abundance: NA
v_gene: TRBV7-9
CDR3aa: CASSSDRAHEQYF

j_gene: TRBJ2-7
abundance: many
v_gene: TRBV30
CDR3aa: CAWRQRPGQTYEQYF

j_gene: TRBJ1-5
abundance: many
v_gene: TRBV4-1
CDR3aa: CASSQEGNPNQPQHF

j_gene: TRBJ2-3
abundance: many
v_gene: TRBV2
CDR3aa: CASSEAPSGSVTDTQYF

j_gene: TRBJ1-2
abundance: many
v_gene: TRBV27
CDR3aa: CASSSYPRYGYTF

j_gene: TRBJ2-3
abundance: many
v_gene: TRBV15
CDR3aa: CATSSVGEVTDTQYF

j_gene: TRBJ1-1
abundance: many
v_gene: TRBV7-9
CDR3aa: CASSSRQGGTEAFF

j_gene: TRBJ2-7
abundance: few
v_gene: TRBV5-4
CDR3aa: CASSLASHSSSYEQYF

j_gene: TRBJ2-7
abundance: many
v_gene: TRBV7-9
CDR3aa: CASGPGTESYEQYF

j_gene: TRBJ1-5
abundance: many
v_gene: TRBV12-3/TRBV12-4
CDR3aa: CASSQNRWGQPQHF

j_gene: TRBJ2-6
abundance: many
v_gene: TRBV5-4
CDR3aa: CASSPESGANVLTF

j_gene: TRBJ2-6
abundance: NA
v_gene: TRBV19
CDR3aa: CASSTDRGGANVLTF

j_gene: TRBJ2-7
abundance: many
v_gene: TRBV29-1
CDR3aa: CSVVRDSSYEQYF

j_gene: TRBJ2-5
abundance: many
v_gene: TRBV14
CDR3aa: CASSHRSLRETQYF

j_gene: TRBJ1-5
abundance: NA
v_gene: TRBV9
CDR3aa: CASSVDVNQPQHF

j_gene: TRBJ2-7
abundance: many
v_gene: TRBV5-1
CDR3aa: CASSLFGVPYEQYF

j_gene: TRBJ2-7
abundance: few
v_gene: TRBV6-2/TRBV6-3
CDR3aa: CASRPTAPGVAGQYF

j_gene: TRBJ2-3
abundance: few
v_gene: TRBV10-3
CDR3aa: CAISEEGQGATDTQYF

j_gene: TRBJ1-1
abundance: many
v_gene: TRBV29-1
CDR3aa: CSVVGRMNTEAFF

j_gene: TRBJ2-7
abundance: many
v_gene: TRBV7-9
CDR3aa: CASSPRTENHYEQYF

j_gene: TRBJ1-2
abundance: once
v_gene: TRBV12-3/TRBV12-4
CDR3aa: CASSLSAENGNYGYTF

j_gene: TRBJ2-2
abundance: NA
v_gene: TRBV4-2
CDR3aa: CASSQDLNTGELFF

j_gene: TRBJ2-3
abundance: many
v_gene: TRBV12-3/TRBV12-4
CDR3aa: CASSLVLDTQYF

j_gene: TRBJ1-6
abundance: few
v_gene: TRBV4-2
CDR3aa: CASSQDPQRSSYNSPLHF

j_gene: TRBJ2-7
abundance: NA
v_gene: TRBV5-4
CDR3aa: CASSLRTSGNYEQYF

j_gene: TRBJ1-1
abundance: few
v_gene: TRBV20-1
CDR3aa: CSVRVAGEAFF

j_gene: TRBJ2-3
abundance: many
v_gene: TRBV6-1
CDR3aa: CASSEVRGAEETDTQYF

j_gene: TRBJ2-2
abundance: few
v_gene: TRBV4-1
CDR3aa: CASSLRTGIGELFF

j_gene: TRBJ1-1
abundance: few
v_gene: TRBV12-3/TRBV12-4
CDR3aa: CASSLYVRQSDTEAFF

j_gene: TRBJ2-7
abundance: NA
v_gene: TRBV24-1
CDR3aa: CATSAPVTGGYEQYF

j_gene: TRBJ2-3
abundance: few
v_gene: TRBV5-8
CDR3aa: CASSLAEGQLKGTDTQYF

j_gene: TRBJ2-5
abundance: many
v_gene: TRBV5-1
CDR3aa: CASSWTDRGEAQETQYF

j_gene: TRBJ1-5
abundance: NA
v_gene: TRBV4-1
CDR3aa: CASSQGAELGNQPQHF

j_gene: TRBJ2-5
abundance: few
v_gene: TRBV12-3/TRBV12-4
CDR3aa: CASSFTSGTGTRYF

j_gene: TRBJ2-1
abundance: few
v_gene: TRBV20-1
CDR3aa: CSARDLAGGGEQFF

j_gene: TRBJ1-5
abundance: NA
v_gene: TRBV27
CDR3aa: CASRPTRGGRQPQHF